This entry lists 25 T cell receptor beta chains sequenced from one sample in a study of blood T cell repertoires in COVID-19. The method was immunoSEQ multiplex PCR; TCRdb's version includes in-frame clones alone and lacks a portion of them. Of 300,000 to 350,000 clones listed, 88% were seen once; the top ten hold approximately 1.6%. The sequencing input was peripheral blood. Every receptor here comes from a woman aged 30 to 39 with COVID-19, enrolled during active disease.

The chain recombines TRBV18 with TRBJ1-1, with 8 bases aligning to TRBD1. This CDR3 has 17 amino acids. From germline, CDR1 is KGHSH and CDR2 LQKENI. V gave up 3 bases and J gave up 3 bases; unmatched junction bases: 12. The CDR3 protein is CASSPLARTGKDTEAFF. The CDR3 DNA reads as TGTGCCAGCTCACCGTTAGCCAGGACAGGGAAGGACACTGAAGCTTTCTTT.

The chain joins TRBV6-2 or TRBV6-3 to TRBJ2-7, with D maybe TRBD1 (5 bases). CDR1 MNHEY and CDR2 SVGEGT come from the germline V gene. Trimming cost V 6 bases and J 5 bases, with 11 bases left between them. The CDR3 sequence is 12 residues long. CDR3 amino acids: CASSRTIDEQYF. The CDR3, as DNA: TGTGCCAGCAGCCGGACAATCGACGAGCAGTACTTC.

V and J are TRBV5-4 and TRBJ1-4; D unclear. Germline lookup yields CDR1 SGHNT and CDR2 YYREEE (reference sequence). CDR3 length equals 15 residues. Trimming stripped 3 bases from V and 7 bases from J, with 16 bases between. The CDR3 spells CASSSSTREVEKLFF. The DNA for the CDR3 is TGTGCCAGCAGCTCATCGACCAGAGAGGTTGAAAAACTGTTTTTT.

This rearrangement joins TRBV10-3 to TRBJ2-5; D ambiguous. Trimming removed 4 bases at V and 0 bases at J, with 9 bases between. This CDR3 has 14 amino acids. Germline V gene lookup returns CDR1 ENHRY and CDR2 SYGVKD. Here the CDR3 DNA reads TGTGCCATCAGTGGGCAGAACGACCAAGAGACCCAGTACTTC. Amino acids: CAISGQNDQETQYF.

The chain joins TRBV30 to TRBJ2-2; D not certain. This CDR3 is 13 amino acids long. V was shortened by 1 base and J by 4 bases, with 7 bases between the two germline ends. Looked up from germline, CDR1 is GTSNPN and CDR2 is SVGIG (reference sequence). CDR3 nucleotides: TGTGCCTGGAGTGGGCAGGTCACCGGGGAGCTGTTTTTT. It is translated as CAWSGQVTGELFF.

The rearrangement uses TRBV28 and TRBJ1-2, with D uncertain. Germline lookup yields CDR1 MDHEN and CDR2 SYDVKM. V lost 6 bases and J lost 10, with 12 bases in between. The CDR3 consists of 11 residues. CDR3: CASRERGNYTF. CDR3 bases: TGTGCCAGCAGAGAACGAGGGAACTACACCTTC.

The chain joins TRBV2 to TRBJ1-2; D remains ambiguous. The CDR3 totals 12 residues. From germline, CDR1 is SNHLY and CDR2 FYNNEI. Trimming removed 8 bases at V and 4 bases at J, with 11 bases between. In nucleotides, the CDR3 is TGTGCCAGCGCTCGATGGAGCTATGGCTACACCTTC. Residues: CASARWSYGYTF. The full variable domain, rest sourced from reference TRBV2 and TRBJ1-2, is EPEVTQTPSHQVTQMGQEVILRCVPISNHLYFYWYRQILGQKVEFLVSFYNNEISEKSEIFDDQFSVERPDGSNFTLKIRSTKLEDSAMYFCASARWSYGYTFGSGTRLTVV.

The rearrangement joins TRBV27 to TRBJ1-2; TRBD1 matches 10 bases. There are 15 residues in the CDR3. The germline CDR1 and CDR2 sequences are MNHEY and SMNVEV (reference sequence). The V and J ends lost 3 bases and 4 bases, in that order; junction bases with no gene match: 5. CDR3 nucleotide sequence: TGTGCCAGCAGTTTTAGACAGGGGGCAATCTATGGCTACACCTTC. Its protein product is CASSFRQGAIYGYTF.

The chain couples TRBV7-9 to TRBJ1-1; D is ambiguous. V was trimmed by 6 bases and J by 4 bases, leaving 15 bases between them. Germline V gives CDR1 SEHNR, CDR2 FQNEAQ (reference sequence). The CDR3 length is 14 residues. CDR3 coding DNA: TGTGCCAGCAGTGCAGCCGGGTCCGGCACTGAAGCTTTCTTT. Residues: CASSAAGSGTEAFF.

The V gene is TRBV6-2 or TRBV6-3, the J gene TRBJ2-1; D is perhaps TRBD1 (5 bases). V lost 6 bases, J lost 5 bases, and 14 bases lay in between. Germline V gene data show CDR1 as MNHEY and CDR2 as SVGEGT. The CDR3 is 14 amino acids. The CDR3 nucleotides read TGTGCCAGCAGCCGAGTAAACAGGAACAATGAGCAGTTCTTC. This gives the protein CASSRVNRNNEQFF.

The chain is built from TRBV9 and TRBJ1-2; D not resolved. With 4 bases removed from V and 8 bases from J, the gap between germline ends came to 18 bases. The CDR3 consists of 14 residues. The germline gives CDR1 SGDLS, CDR2 YYNGEE. The CDR3 nucleotides are TGTGCCAGCAGCCCCTACGGCCGGGGAGAAGGCTACACCTTC. Encoded protein: CASSPYGRGEGYTF.

CDR3 in DNA: TGTGCCACCAGCAGAGAACGAAGGGAGGGCATTCAGTACTTC. It specifies CATSRERREGIQYF. V and J are TRBV15 and TRBJ2-4; TRBD2 matches 7 bases. J was trimmed by 9 bases and V by 0 bases; bases with no gene match: 5. This CDR3 has 14 amino acids. Per the germline V gene, CDR1 is LNHNV and CDR2 is YYDKDF (reference sequence).

This clone was detected once. The V call is TRBV7-2, the J call TRBJ2-4; D might be TRBD1 (6 bases). The CDR3 has 16 amino acids. Germline CDR1 SGHTA, CDR2 FQGNSA. Trimming took off 5 bases at V and 0 bases at J, with 14 bases between the two ends. The CDR3 here is CASSPKGVLAKNIQYF. The CDR3 nucleotides are TGTGCCAGCAGCCCTAAGGGGGTGCTAGCCAAAAACATTCAGTACTTC.

The chain joins TRBV7-2 to TRBJ1-4, with 9 bases that match TRBD1. The germline gives CDR1 SGHTA, CDR2 FQGNSA. The CDR3 is made up of 16 amino acids. With V trimmed by 5 bases and J by 7 bases, 11 bases remained unmatched. CDR3 in DNA: TGTGCCAGCAGCCGTCTCACAGGGGGCCTGGGTGAAAAACTGTTTTTT. Translated: CASSRLTGGLGEKLFF.

CDR3 in DNA: TGTGCCAGCAGTGCTAGCGGGGGGGCTATTGAGCAGTTCTTC. This gives the protein CASSASGGAIEQFF. V and J are TRBV2 and TRBJ2-1; 12 nucleotides match TRBD2. Germline values: CDR1 SNHLY, CDR2 FYNNEI. This CDR3 region has 14 residues. Unmatched junction bases numbered 4, after V lost 4 bases and J lost 9 bases.

This chain uses TRBV5-4 with TRBJ2-3, with D possibly TRBD2 on 6 matching bases. The CDR3 consists of 13 residues. V lost 1 base, J lost 7 bases, and 10 bases lay in between. Germline V lookup: CDR1 SGHNT, CDR2 YYREEE (reference sequence). The CDR3 coding sequence is TGTGCCAGCAGCTTGCCTAGCGCCTATACGCAGTATTTT. Residues: CASSLPSAYTQYF. Variable domain in full (rest from reference TRBV5-4 and TRBJ2-3): ETGVTQSPTHLIKTRGQQVTLRCSSQSGHNTVSWYQQALGQGPQFIFQYYREEENGRGNFPPRFSGLQFPNYSSELNVNALELDDSALYLCASSLPSAYTQYFGPGTRLTVL.

The rearrangement links TRBV18 to TRBJ2-7, with D tentatively TRBD1 (5 bases). The CDR3 consists of 13 residues. Trimming shortened V by 5 bases and J by 6 bases, and 14 bases separated the two germline ends. Germline V lookup: CDR1 KGHSH, CDR2 LQKENI. CDR3 sequence reads: CASSNTQVSEQYV. The CDR3, as DNA: TGTGCCAGCTCAAACACACAGGTATCCGAGCAGTACGTC.

This clone was observed a handful of times. The chain recombines TRBV10-3 with TRBJ2-3; D is unclear. This CDR3 comprises 14 residues. V was cut by 4 bases and J by 2 bases, with 10 bases left in between. Germline loops: CDR1 ENHRY, CDR2 SYGVKD. The CDR3 region has the DNA TGTGCCATCAGTGTGGGCGCCTTCACAGATACGCAGTATTTT. This codes for CAISVGAFTDTQYF.

This clone was detected only a few times. This chain uses TRBV11-2 with TRBJ2-5, with 7 positions matching TRBD2. Trimming cost V 5 bases and J 2 bases; bases outside gene matches: 8. This CDR3 has 15 amino acids. CDR1 is SGHAT, CDR2 FQNNGV, per germline. The CDR3 DNA follows: TGTGCCAGCAGCCGGCTGGGGAGGGTACAAGAGACCCAGTACTTC. Translating gives CASSRLGRVQETQYF.

This chain links TRBV12-1 with TRBJ1-1; TRBD1, the D gene given by the table, was not confirmed from the DNA. TRBV12-1 is deemed a pseudogene. This CDR3 has 15 amino acids. This CDR3 reads CASSVVRQGITEAFF. Written as DNA, the CDR3 is TGTGCCAGCAGCGTCGTCCGACAGGGGATCACTGAAGCTTTCTTT.

The chain carries TRBV5-1 and TRBJ2-3, with 11 positions matching TRBD2. V was pared by 4 bases and J by 3 bases, with 7 bases of the junction left unmatched. The CDR3 spans 16 residues. CDR1 is SGHRS, CDR2 YFSETQ, per germline. Here the CDR3 reads CASSAGTSGSTDTQYF. The CDR3 nucleotides are TGCGCCAGCAGCGCCGGGACTAGCGGTAGTACAGATACGCAGTATTTT. Supplemented by reference TRBV5-1 and TRBJ2-3, the full variable domain reads KAGVTQTPRYLIKTRGQQVTLSCSPISGHRSVSWYQQTPGQGLQFLFEYFSETQRNKGNFPGRFSGRQFSNSRSEMNVSTLELGDSALYLCASSAGTSGSTDTQYFGPGTRLTVL.

This sequence joins TRBV27 and TRBJ1-6; D uncertain. V lost 0 bases to trimming and J lost 0 bases, with 6 bases between them. Germline assignment: CDR1 MNHEY and CDR2 SMNVEV (reference sequence). The CDR3 has 16 residues. For the CDR3, the DNA is TGTGCCAGCAGTTTATCCGGGAGCTCCTATAATTCACCCCTCCACTTT. This encodes CASSLSGSSYNSPLHF.

The rearrangement uses TRBV5-6 and TRBJ2-7, with 7 bases matching TRBD2. J lost 3 bases, V lost 1 base, and 4 bases had no gene match. This CDR3 spans 14 amino acids. From germline, CDR1 is SGHDT and CDR2 YYEEEE. CDR3 in amino acids: CASSLSGVGYEQYV. CDR3 in DNA: TGTGCCAGCAGCTTGAGCGGGGTGGGCTACGAGCAGTACGTC.

The rearrangement uses TRBV11-2 and TRBJ2-1, with 13 positions matching TRBD2. The CDR3 runs to 18 residues. Germline CDR1 reads SGHAT; CDR2 reads FQNNGV. V gave up 5 bases and J gave up 0 bases; unmatched junction bases: 7. This CDR3 reads CASSRLAGGFSSYNEQFF. In DNA form, the CDR3 reads TGTGCCAGCAGCAGACTAGCGGGGGGTTTTAGCTCCTACAATGAGCAGTTCTTC.

The chain uses TRBV2 and TRBJ1-1; 9 nucleotides agree with TRBD1. Trimming removed 6 bases from V and 11 bases from J; junction bases left unmatched: 13. This CDR3 has 14 residues. Germline CDR1 reads SNHLY; CDR2 reads FYNNEI. The CDR3 reads CASREITGGLDAFF. The CDR3 coding sequence is TGTGCCAGCAGGGAAATAACAGGGGGCCTCGACGCTTTCTTT. Combining the CDR3 with reference TRBV2 and TRBJ1-1 gives the whole variable domain EPEVTQTPSHQVTQMGQEVILRCVPISNHLYFYWYRQILGQKVEFLVSFYNNEISEKSEIFDDQFSVERPDGSNFTLKIRSTKLEDSAMYFCASREITGGLDAFFGQGTRLTVV.